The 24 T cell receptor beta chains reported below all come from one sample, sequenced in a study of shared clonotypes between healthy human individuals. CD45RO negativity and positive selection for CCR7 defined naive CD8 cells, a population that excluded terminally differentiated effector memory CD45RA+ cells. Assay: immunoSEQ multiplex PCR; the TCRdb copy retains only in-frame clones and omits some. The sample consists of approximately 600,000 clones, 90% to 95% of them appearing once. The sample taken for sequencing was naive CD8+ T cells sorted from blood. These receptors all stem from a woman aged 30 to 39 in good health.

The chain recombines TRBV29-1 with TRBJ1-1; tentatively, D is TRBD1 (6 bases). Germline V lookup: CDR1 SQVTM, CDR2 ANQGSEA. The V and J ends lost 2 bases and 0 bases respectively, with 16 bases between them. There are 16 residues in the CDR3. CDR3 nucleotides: TGCAGCGTTGAATTTTGGGGGGCCTCGATGAACACTGAAGCTTTCTTT. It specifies CSVEFWGASMNTEAFF. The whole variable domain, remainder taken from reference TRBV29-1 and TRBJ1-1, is SAVISQKPSRDICQRGTSLTIQCQVDSQVTMMFWYRQQPGQSLTLIATANQGSEATYESGFVIDKFPISRPNLTFSTLTVSNMSPEDSSIYLCSVEFWGASMNTEAFFGQGTRLTVV.

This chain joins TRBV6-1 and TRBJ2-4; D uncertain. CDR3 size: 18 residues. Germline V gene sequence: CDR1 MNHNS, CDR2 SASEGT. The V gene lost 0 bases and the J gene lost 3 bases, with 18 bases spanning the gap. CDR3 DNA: TGTGCCAGCAGTGAAGCGCTTCGGGCCTCGGTTGGCAAAAACATTCAGTACTTC. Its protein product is CASSEALRASVGKNIQYF.

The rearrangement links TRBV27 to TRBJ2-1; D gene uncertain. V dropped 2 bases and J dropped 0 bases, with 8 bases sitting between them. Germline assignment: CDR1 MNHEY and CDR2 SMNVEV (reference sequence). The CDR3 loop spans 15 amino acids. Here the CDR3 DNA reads TGTGCCAGCAGTTTAGGGCCTCCCTCCTACAATGAGCAGTTCTTC. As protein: CASSLGPPSYNEQFF.

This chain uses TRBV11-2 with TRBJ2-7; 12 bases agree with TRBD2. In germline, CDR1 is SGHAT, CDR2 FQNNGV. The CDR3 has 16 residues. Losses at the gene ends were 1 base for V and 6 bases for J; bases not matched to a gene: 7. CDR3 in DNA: TGTGCCAGCAGCTTAGTAGATCCTAGCGGGAGGGCCGAGCAGTACTTC. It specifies CASSLVDPSGRAEQYF. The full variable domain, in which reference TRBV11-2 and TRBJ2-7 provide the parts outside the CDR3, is EAGVAQSPRYKIIEKRQSVAFWCNPISGHATLYWYQQILGQGPKLLIQFQNNGVVDDSQLPKDRFSAERLKGVDSTLKIQPAKLEDSAVYLCASSLVDPSGRAEQYFGPGTRLTVT.

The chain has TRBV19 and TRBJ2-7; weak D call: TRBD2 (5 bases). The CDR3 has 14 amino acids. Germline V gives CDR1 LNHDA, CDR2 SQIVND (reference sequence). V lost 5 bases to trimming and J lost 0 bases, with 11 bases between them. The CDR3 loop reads CASSQLRDSYEQYF. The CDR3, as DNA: TGTGCCAGTAGTCAACTCCGGGACTCCTACGAGCAGTACTTC.

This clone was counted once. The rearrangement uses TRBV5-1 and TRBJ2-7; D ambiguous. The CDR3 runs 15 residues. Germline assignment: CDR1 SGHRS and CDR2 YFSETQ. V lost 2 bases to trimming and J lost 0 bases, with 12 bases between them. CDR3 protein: CASSFYYASSYEQYF. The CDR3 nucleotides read TGCGCCAGCAGCTTTTATTACGCGAGCTCCTACGAGCAGTACTTC.

The CDR3 sequence is CASSDIRVNVLTF. The CDR3, as DNA: TGTGCCAGCAGTGATATCAGGGTAAACGTCCTGACTTTC. This rearrangement joins TRBV25-1 to TRBJ2-6; perhaps TRBD1 as D (5 bases). The germline gives CDR1 MGHDK, CDR2 SYGVNS. The CDR3 is 13 amino acids. The V and J ends lost 3 bases and 10 bases respectively, with 10 bases between them.

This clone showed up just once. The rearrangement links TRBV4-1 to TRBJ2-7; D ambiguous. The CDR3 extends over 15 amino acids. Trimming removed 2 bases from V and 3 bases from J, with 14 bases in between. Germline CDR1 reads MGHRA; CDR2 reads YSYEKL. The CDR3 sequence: CASSQLRGSSYEQYF. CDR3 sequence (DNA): TGCGCCAGCAGCCAACTTCGAGGTAGCAGCTACGAGCAGTACTTC.

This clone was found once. The DNA of the CDR3 is TGTGCCAGCAGTTTGACCGGGAGTGTCGAGGAGCAGTACTTC. As protein: CASSLTGSVEEQYF. The rearrangement joins TRBV28 to TRBJ2-7; maybe TRBD2 (6 bases). Trimming pared 3 bases from V and 7 bases from J, leaving 16 bases between. CDR1 and CDR2 (germline): MDHEN, SYDVKM. This CDR3 region has 14 residues.

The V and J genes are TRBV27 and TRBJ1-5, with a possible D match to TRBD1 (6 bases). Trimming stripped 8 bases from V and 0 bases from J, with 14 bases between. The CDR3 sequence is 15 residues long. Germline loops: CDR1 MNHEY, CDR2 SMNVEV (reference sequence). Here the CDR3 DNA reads TGTGCCAGCCGGGCCCAGGGGTATAGCAATCAGCCCCAGCATTTT. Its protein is CASRAQGYSNQPQHF.

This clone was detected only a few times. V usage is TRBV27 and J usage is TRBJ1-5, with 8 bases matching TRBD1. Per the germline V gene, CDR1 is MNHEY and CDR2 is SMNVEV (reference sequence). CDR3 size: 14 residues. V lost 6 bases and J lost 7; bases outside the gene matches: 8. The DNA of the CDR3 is TGTGCCAGCAGCAGTCAGGGGGCAGGACAGCCCCAGCATTTT. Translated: CASSSQGAGQPQHF.

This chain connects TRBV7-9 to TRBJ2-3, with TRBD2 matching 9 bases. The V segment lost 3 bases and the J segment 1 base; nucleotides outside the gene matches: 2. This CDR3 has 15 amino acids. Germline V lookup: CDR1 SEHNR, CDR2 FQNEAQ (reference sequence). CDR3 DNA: TGTGCCAGCAGCTTGCGGACTAGCGGCACAGATACGCAGTATTTT. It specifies CASSLRTSGTDTQYF.

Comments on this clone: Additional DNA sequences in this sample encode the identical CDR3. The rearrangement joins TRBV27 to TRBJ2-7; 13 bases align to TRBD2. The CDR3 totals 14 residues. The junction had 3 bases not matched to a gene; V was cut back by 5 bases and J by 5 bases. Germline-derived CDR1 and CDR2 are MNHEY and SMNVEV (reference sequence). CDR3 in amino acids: CASSPGTSGNEQYF. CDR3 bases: TGTGCCAGCAGTCCCGGGACTAGCGGGAACGAGCAGTACTTC.

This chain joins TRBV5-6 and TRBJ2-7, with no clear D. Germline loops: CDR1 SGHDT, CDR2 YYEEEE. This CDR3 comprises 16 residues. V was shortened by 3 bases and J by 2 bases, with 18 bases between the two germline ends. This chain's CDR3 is CASSSRRNRLTYEQYF. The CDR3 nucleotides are TGTGCCAGCAGCTCCCGGAGAAATAGGCTCACCTACGAGCAGTACTTC.

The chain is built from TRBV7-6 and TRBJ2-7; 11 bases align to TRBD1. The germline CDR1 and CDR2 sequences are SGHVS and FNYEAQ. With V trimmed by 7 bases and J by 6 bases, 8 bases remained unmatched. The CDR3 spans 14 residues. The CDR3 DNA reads TGTGCCAGCAAGCTGGGACAGGGGGTTAGCGAGCAGTACTTC. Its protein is CASKLGQGVSEQYF.

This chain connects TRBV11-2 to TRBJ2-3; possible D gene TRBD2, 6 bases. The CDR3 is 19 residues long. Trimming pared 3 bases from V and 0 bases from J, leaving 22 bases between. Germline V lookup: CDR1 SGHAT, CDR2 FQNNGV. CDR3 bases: TGTGCCAGCAGCTTCGCTAGACTAGAATGGGACCCTAGCACAGATACGCAGTATTTT. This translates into CASSFARLEWDPSTDTQYF.

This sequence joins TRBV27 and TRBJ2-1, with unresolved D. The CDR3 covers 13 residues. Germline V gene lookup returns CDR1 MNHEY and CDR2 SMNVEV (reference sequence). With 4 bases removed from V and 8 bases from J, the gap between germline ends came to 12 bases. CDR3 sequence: CASSYVPGYEQFF. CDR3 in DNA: TGTGCCAGCAGTTATGTCCCCGGTTATGAGCAGTTCTTC.

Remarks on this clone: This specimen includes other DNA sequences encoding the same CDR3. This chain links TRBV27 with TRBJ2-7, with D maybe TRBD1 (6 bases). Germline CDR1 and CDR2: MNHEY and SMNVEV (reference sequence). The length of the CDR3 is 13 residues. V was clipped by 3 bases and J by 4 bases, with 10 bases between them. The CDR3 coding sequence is TGTGCCAGCAGTTTCGGACAGAGTTACGAGCAGTACTTC. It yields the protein CASSFGQSYEQYF.

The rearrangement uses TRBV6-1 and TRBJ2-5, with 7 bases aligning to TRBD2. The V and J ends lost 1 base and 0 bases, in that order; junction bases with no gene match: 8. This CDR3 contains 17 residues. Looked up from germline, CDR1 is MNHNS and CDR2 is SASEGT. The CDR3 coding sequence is TGTGCCAGCAGTGAAGAAATGTTGGGAGGGTACCAAGAGACCCAGTACTTC. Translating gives CASSEEMLGGYQETQYF.

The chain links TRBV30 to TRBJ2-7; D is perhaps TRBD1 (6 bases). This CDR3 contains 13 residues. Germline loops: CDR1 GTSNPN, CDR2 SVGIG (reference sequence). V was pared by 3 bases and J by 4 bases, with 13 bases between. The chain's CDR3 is CAWRGHPNYEQYF. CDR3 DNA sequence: TGTGCCTGGAGGGGACACCCCAATTACGAGCAGTACTTC. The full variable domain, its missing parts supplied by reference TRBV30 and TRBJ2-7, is SQTIHQWPATLVQPVGSPLSLECTVEGTSNPNLYWYRQAAGRGLQLLFYSVGIGQISSEVPQNLSASRPQDRQFILSSKKLLLSDSGFYLCAWRGHPNYEQYFGPGTRLTVT.

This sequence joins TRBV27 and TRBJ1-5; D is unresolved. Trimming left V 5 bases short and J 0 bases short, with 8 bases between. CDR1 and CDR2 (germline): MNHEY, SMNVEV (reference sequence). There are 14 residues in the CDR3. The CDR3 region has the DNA TGTGCCAGCAGTCCTAAGTATAGCAATCAGCCCCAGCATTTT. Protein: CASSPKYSNQPQHF.

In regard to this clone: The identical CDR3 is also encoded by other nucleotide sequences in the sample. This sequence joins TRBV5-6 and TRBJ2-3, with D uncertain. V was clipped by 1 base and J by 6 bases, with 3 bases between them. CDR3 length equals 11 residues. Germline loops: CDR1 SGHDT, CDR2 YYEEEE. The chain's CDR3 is CASSLSDTQYF. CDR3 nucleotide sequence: TGTGCCAGCAGCTTGTCGGATACGCAGTATTTT.

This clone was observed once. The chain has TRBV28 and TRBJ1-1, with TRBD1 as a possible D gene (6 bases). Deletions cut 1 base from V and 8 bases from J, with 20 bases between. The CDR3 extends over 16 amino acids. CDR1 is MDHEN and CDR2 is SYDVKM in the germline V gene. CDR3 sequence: CASSLSKGRGGQEAFF. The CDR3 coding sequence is TGTGCCAGCAGTTTATCTAAAGGCAGGGGAGGACAAGAAGCTTTCTTT.

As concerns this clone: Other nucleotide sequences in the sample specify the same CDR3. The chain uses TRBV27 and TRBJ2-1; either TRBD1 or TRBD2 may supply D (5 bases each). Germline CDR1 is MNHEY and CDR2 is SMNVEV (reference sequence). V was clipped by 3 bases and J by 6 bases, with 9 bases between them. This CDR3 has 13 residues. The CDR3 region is CASSFGGGNEQFF. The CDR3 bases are TGTGCCAGCAGTTTTGGGGGTGGCAATGAGCAGTTCTTC.